These 15 T cell receptor beta chains were all obtained from the same sample, sequenced in a study of T cells in Graves' hyperthyroidism and ophthalmopathy. Researchers took RNA transcripts and amplified the TCR beta CDR3 regions from them. The study used the HTBI primer set for a first-round RT-PCR of the TCR CDR3. MiXCR, run by TCRdb on the multiplex PCR reads, gives a single entry per CDR3 protein. The repertoire has around 660,000 distinct CDR3 sequences, about 45% of them found once; the top ten carry less than 9%. The sample taken for sequencing was peripheral blood or thyroid tissue (not recorded which). Every receptor here comes from an adult man with Graves' disease, either hyperthyroidism or ophthalmopathy (not recorded which).

V gene TRBV7-3 combines with J gene TRBJ2-7, with TRBD1 matching 7 bases. V dropped 5 bases and J dropped 3; count of bases not matched to a gene: 10. The CDR3 covers 15 residues. CDR1 and CDR2 from the germline V gene are SGHTA and FQGTGA. Here the CDR3 DNA reads TGTGCCAGCAGCCAACTGACAGGGACCGTCTACGAGCAGTACTTC. Residues: CASSQLTGTVYEQYF.

Of note for this clonotype: One end of the junction is discordant with germline, which a read error may explain. The rearrangement links TRBV7-9 to TRBJ1-4; a possible D gene is TRBD1 (6 bases). The CDR3 sequence is 12 residues long. Germline CDR1 SEHNR, CDR2 FQNEAQ (reference sequence). The DNA of the CDR3 is TGTGCCAGCTCACCCGACGCGGGGGGGCTGTTTTTC. Translated, it gives CASSPDAGGLFF.

Remarks on this clonotype: The conserved final phenylalanine or tryptophan is absent from the CDR3, which likely points to a read error. The rearrangement links TRBV10-3 to TRBJ2-5; a possible D gene is TRBD1 (6 bases). Trimming took off 4 bases at V and 3 bases at J, with 12 bases between the two ends. Germline V CDR1 and CDR2: ENHRY, SYGVKD. CDR3 length equals 14 residues. The CDR3 loop reads CAISGQAWEETQYS. The CDR3 DNA sequence: TGTGCCATCAGTGGACAGGCATGGGAAGAGACCCAGTACTCC.

This clonotype was observed many times. This chain uses TRBV24-1 with TRBJ2-7, with TRBD2 identical over 13 bases. The CDR3 has 16 amino acids. Germline V CDR1 and CDR2: KGHDR, SFDVKD. Trimming removed 2 bases from V and 6 bases from J; junction bases left unmatched: 6. The CDR3 region has the DNA TGTGCCACCAGTGATTACGGGACTAGCGGGAAGGGCGAGCAGTACTTC. Amino acids: CATSDYGTSGKGEQYF.

To note about this clonotype: At one end the junction does not follow the germline gene, possibly because of a read error. The gene calls are TRBV2 and TRBJ1-5; TRBD1 might be the D (6 bases). CDR1 and CDR2 (germline): SNHLY, FYNNEI. The length of the CDR3 is 17 residues. The CDR3 loop reads CACSATGTRIRNQPQHF. Written as DNA, the CDR3 is TGTGCCTGCAGTGCTACCGGGACACGGATACGGAATCAGCCCCAGCATTTT.

The gene calls are TRBV29-1 and TRBJ1-2; 9 nucleotides agree with TRBD1. Germline CDR1 reads SQVTM; CDR2 reads ANQGSEA. J was trimmed by 7 bases and V by 7 bases; bases with no gene match: 4. CDR3 size: 11 residues. CDR3 sequence reads: CSGDRDGGYTF. CDR3 bases: TGCAGCGGGGACAGGGATGGTGGCTACACCTTC.

This clonotype was found many times. In nucleotides, the CDR3 is TGCAGCGTTCGAGGGGGCGCCTATGGCTACACCTTC. This codes for CSVRGGAYGYTF. V and J are TRBV29-1 and TRBJ1-2; 7 bases map to TRBD1. This CDR3 is 12 amino acids long. V was pared by 5 bases and J by 4 bases, with 4 bases of the junction left unmatched. Germline V gives CDR1 SQVTM, CDR2 ANQGSEA.

CDR3 bases: TGTGCCAGTAGTGCGCCCGGGACAGGGTTCGCCGGGGAGCTGTTTTTT. Translation gives CASSAPGTGFAGELFF. The chain recombines TRBV19 with TRBJ2-2; 9 nucleotides agree with TRBD1. The V gene end was trimmed by 5 bases and the J gene end by 6 bases; junction bases not matched to a gene: 10. The CDR3 loop spans 16 amino acids. Germline CDR1 LNHDA, CDR2 SQIVND (reference sequence). The full variable domain, its missing parts supplied by reference TRBV19 and TRBJ2-2, is DGGITQSPKYLFRKEGQNVTLSCEQNLNHDAMYWYRQDPGQGLRLIYYSQIVNDFQKGDIAEGYSVSREKKESFPLTVTSAQKNPTAFYLCASSAPGTGFAGELFFGEGSRLTVL.

The table lists this clonotype with a count of one. CDR3 DNA: TGCAGCGTTGCAGGGACTAGCTTGCACGAGCAGTACTTC. This encodes CSVAGTSLHEQYF. The chain joins TRBV29-1 to TRBJ2-7; 9 nucleotides align to TRBD2. CDR3 size: 13 residues. V was pared by 4 bases and J by 5 bases, with 6 bases of the junction left unmatched. Looked up from germline, CDR1 is SQVTM and CDR2 is ANQGSEA.

This clonotype was found a few times. The chain employs TRBV3-1 and TRBJ2-7; D is uncertain. V was clipped by 2 bases and J by 8 bases, with 10 bases between them. CDR3 length equals 12 residues. Germline-derived CDR1 and CDR2 are LGHDT and YNNKEL (reference sequence). The CDR3 DNA sequence: TGTGCCAGCAGCCAACTCCTAGATAAGCAGTACTTC. Translating gives CASSQLLDKQYF.

This chain uses TRBV15 with TRBJ2-7, with 7 bases lining up with TRBD1. Germline CDR1 reads LNHNV; CDR2 reads YYDKDF (reference sequence). Unmatched junction bases numbered 11, after V lost 4 bases and J lost 2 bases. The CDR3 is 16 residues long. CDR3: CATSTGRGQRTYEQYF. The CDR3 DNA reads TGTGCCACCAGCACTGGACGGGGACAGCGAACCTACGAGCAGTACTTC.

The chain combines TRBV29-1 with TRBJ1-3; no clear D gene. Trimming left V 7 bases short and J 3 bases short, with 13 bases between. CDR3 size: 13 residues. Germline assignment: CDR1 SQVTM and CDR2 ANQGSEA. The CDR3, as DNA: TGCAGCGCCCTGTCGGGGTTTGGAAACACCATATATTTT. Translation gives CSALSGFGNTIYF.

This clonotype has just a few counts. This chain connects TRBV20-1 to TRBJ2-7; D may be TRBD1 or TRBD2 (5 bases each). CDR3 length: 14 amino acids. Germline V gives CDR1 DFQATT, CDR2 SNEGSKA (reference sequence). Trimming stripped 5 bases from V and 0 bases from J, with 14 bases between. The CDR3 sequence is CSAHSGGRSYEQYF. CDR3 nucleotide sequence: TGCAGTGCTCATAGTGGGGGTCGCTCCTACGAGCAGTACTTC.

The chain combines TRBV2 with TRBJ1-1; D is ambiguous. Trimming shortened V by 6 bases and J by 0 bases, and 8 bases separated the two germline ends. CDR3 length: 13 residues. The germline gives CDR1 SNHLY, CDR2 FYNNEI. In DNA form, the CDR3 reads TGTGCCAGCAGGAGCGGGATGAACACTGAAGCTTTCTTT. Amino acids: CASRSGMNTEAFF.

This clonotype was observed a few times. The junction differs from germline at one of its ends, possibly a read error. This chain joins TRBV6-5 and TRBJ1-2; perhaps TRBD1 as D (5 bases). Germline V gene sequence: CDR1 MNHEY, CDR2 SVGAGI. The length of the CDR3 is 13 residues. CDR3 DNA sequence: TGCGCCACCAAGGGGAATGAATTCTATGGCTACACCTTC. Encoded protein: CATKGNEFYGYTF.